The clone carrying this T cell receptor (beta chain) was detected once. Antigen unknown. This record belongs to a study of OX40 agonist ivuxolimab in advanced cancers. Study details: Clinicians treated patients with ivuxolimab, an agonistic anti-OX40 (CD134) antibody. Treatment received earlier with anti-PD-1, anti-PD-L1 or anti-CTLA-4 agents was allowed, and over 30% had some. Partial responses occurred in Three dose-escalation patients, one with hepatocellular carcinoma and two with cutaneous melanoma. Whole-study results and caveats: Compared with CD4+, CD8+ T cells on average had more expanded clones.

CDR1 SNHLY and CDR2 FYNNEI come from the germline V gene. The CDR3 runs 14 residues. V trimming: 6 bases; J trimming: 1 base; junction bases outside the gene matches: 2. Sequencing was performed with immunoSEQ multiplex PCR; in TCRdb, only in-frame clones are kept and a portion is missing. The table records tens of thousands of clones, approximately 86% of them present only once. This clonotype originated in an adult with an advanced solid tumor such as melanoma, head and neck, liver or kidney cancer. The chain carries TRBV2 and TRBJ2-5; TRBD1 matches 10 bases. The source was CD4+ or CD8+ T cells sorted from blood, collected in a trial of the OX40 agonist ivuxolimab. CDR3 bases: TGTGCCAGCAGGTGGACAGGGGGCCAAGAGACCCAGTACTTC. This gives the protein CASRWTGGQETQYF. The full variable domain, rest sourced from reference TRBV2 and TRBJ2-5, is EPEVTQTPSHQVTQMGQEVILRCVPISNHLYFYWYRQILGQKVEFLVSFYNNEISEKSEIFDDQFSVERPDGSNFTLKIRSTKLEDSAMYFCASRWTGGQETQYFGPGTRLLVL.